Each of the 30 T cell receptor beta chains below was sequenced from the same sample in a study of T cell responses to AZD1222 COVID-19 vaccine. The repertoire was sequenced with immunoSEQ multiplex PCR; TCRdb's copy has only in-frame clones and lacks some. Of 150,000 to 200,000 clones detected, over 70% appear once; the ten largest clones hold under 3.5%. Sequences were derived from peripheral blood, sampled on day 0 of MenACWY control vaccination. The receptors originated from an adult in good health.

This clone was counted a few times. This chain connects TRBV28 to TRBJ1-1; D gene ambiguous. V was cut by 5 bases and J by 4 bases, with 11 bases left in between. CDR1 and CDR2 from the germline V gene are MDHEN and SYDVKM. There are 13 residues in the CDR3. CDR3 DNA: TGTGCCAGCAGTCCTAGAATGAGCACTGAAGCTTTCTTT. This sequence encodes CASSPRMSTEAFF.

The chain uses TRBV28 and TRBJ1-2, with a weak D call TRBD1 (6 bases). Germline CDR1 reads MDHEN; CDR2 reads SYDVKM. The CDR3 covers 13 residues. V was clipped by 2 bases and J by 5 bases, with 9 bases between them. CDR3: CASSLTGKYGYTF. In nucleotides, the CDR3 is TGTGCCAGCAGTTTAACAGGGAAGTATGGCTACACCTTC.

The rearrangement joins TRBV7-9 to TRBJ2-7; unclear D gene. Trimming stripped 5 bases from V and 6 bases from J, with 14 bases between. CDR3 length: 13 amino acids. Germline V gives CDR1 SEHNR, CDR2 FQNEAQ (reference sequence). CDR3: CASSPFSGSEQYF. The CDR3 DNA sequence: TGTGCCAGCAGCCCCTTTTCGGGCTCCGAGCAGTACTTC.

The V gene is TRBV5-6, the J gene TRBJ1-2, with D unresolved. CDR3 length: 14 residues. Germline assignment: CDR1 SGHDT and CDR2 YYEEEE. Deletions cut 0 bases from V and 4 bases from J, with 10 bases between. CDR3 in amino acids: CASSLDGRFYGYTF. The CDR3 bases are TGTGCCAGCAGCTTGGACGGTCGCTTCTATGGCTACACCTTC. The full variable domain, rest sourced from reference TRBV5-6 and TRBJ1-2, is DAGVTQSPTHLIKTRGQQVTLRCSPKSGHDTVSWYQQALGQGPQFIFQYYEEEERQRGNFPDRFSGHQFPNYSSELNVNALLLGDSALYLCASSLDGRFYGYTFGSGTRLTVV.

This clone was counted a single time. The chain couples TRBV6-5 to TRBJ2-7; weak D call: TRBD2 (6 bases). Deletions cut 0 bases from V and 3 bases from J, with 12 bases between. This CDR3 is built from 15 residues. CDR1 is MNHEY and CDR2 is SVGAGI in the germline V gene. The CDR3 sequence: CASSYSGGGFYEQYF. The CDR3 nucleotides are TGTGCCAGCAGTTACTCGGGGGGTGGATTCTACGAGCAGTACTTC.

The chain links TRBV5-4 to TRBJ1-4, with 7 bases matching TRBD1. Germline V CDR1 and CDR2: SGHNT, YYREEE (reference sequence). The CDR3 is 16 residues long. The V segment lost 4 bases and the J segment 2 bases; nucleotides outside the gene matches: 8. The CDR3 bases are TGTGCCAGCAGCCTGAGACAGGGAACGACTAATGAAAAACTGTTTTTT. It specifies CASSLRQGTTNEKLFF.

The chain joins TRBV19 to TRBJ2-3; TRBD2 matches at 10 bases. V gave up 4 bases and J gave up 3 bases; unmatched junction bases: 7. CDR3 length: 16 amino acids. Germline CDR1 LNHDA, CDR2 SQIVND (reference sequence). DNA of the CDR3: TGTGCCAGTAGTAACCTAGCGGGAGTGGGGACAGATACGCAGTATTTT. Translating gives CASSNLAGVGTDTQYF.

The gene calls are TRBV21-1 and TRBJ2-5; the table's D call, TRBD1, was not checked against the DNA. TRBV21-1 is a known pseudogene. The CDR3 has 17 amino acids. The CDR3 sequence: CASSVEPGQVAGEAQYF. CDR3 bases: TGTGCCAGCAGCGTTGAGCCGGGACAGGTTGCGGGGGAGGCCCAGTACTTC.

This clone was recorded only once. The chain joins TRBV3-1 (or the pseudogene TRBV3-2) to TRBJ1-1, with 8 positions matching TRBD1. V lost 4 bases, J lost 4 bases, and 5 bases stayed unmatched. Germline lookup yields CDR1 LGHDT and CDR2 YNNKEL (reference sequence). This CDR3 spans 14 amino acids. CDR3 sequence (DNA): TGTGCCAGCAGCCCCATCACAGGGGGCACTGAAGCTTTCTTT. Translated, it gives CASSPITGGTEAFF.

The V call is TRBV6-5, the J call TRBJ1-6; 7 positions match TRBD1. This CDR3 is built from 15 residues. Losses at the gene ends were 2 bases for V and 2 bases for J; bases not matched to a gene: 0. Per germline, CDR1 MNHEY and CDR2 SVGAGI. Written as DNA, the CDR3 is TGTGCCAGCAGTTACGACAGGGCCTATAATTCACCCCTCCACTTT. It codes for CASSYDRAYNSPLHF.

V is TRBV27 and J is TRBJ2-1, with a tentative D call TRBD1 (5 bases). Trimming shortened V by 3 bases and J by 6 bases, and 12 bases separated the two germline ends. The germline V gene has CDR1 MNHEY and CDR2 SMNVEV (reference sequence). The CDR3 extends over 14 amino acids. CDR3 amino acids: CASSFSGFGNEQFF. The CDR3 bases are TGTGCCAGCAGTTTTTCAGGGTTTGGCAATGAGCAGTTCTTC.

V and J are TRBV6-1 and TRBJ2-3; 12 bases agree with TRBD1. V lost 4 bases, J lost 1 base, and 6 bases stayed unmatched. The germline V gene has CDR1 MNHNS and CDR2 SASEGT. The CDR3 is 17 residues long. CDR3 DNA: TGTGCCAGCAGTGCCCGGGACAGGGGGCTGGGCACAGATACGCAGTATTTT. This translates into CASSARDRGLGTDTQYF.

The genes are TRBV5-6 and TRBJ2-6; no firm D call. V lost 4 bases, J lost 4 bases, and 12 bases lay in between. The CDR3 totals 15 residues. Germline CDR1 reads SGHDT; CDR2 reads YYEEEE. Here the CDR3 DNA reads TGTGCCAGCAGCATTGCACGGCCCGGGGCCAACGTCCTGACTTTC. Translation gives CASSIARPGANVLTF. The variable domain in full, with the rest retrieved from reference TRBV5-6 and TRBJ2-6, is DAGVTQSPTHLIKTRGQQVTLRCSPKSGHDTVSWYQQALGQGPQFIFQYYEEEERQRGNFPDRFSGHQFPNYSSELNVNALLLGDSALYLCASSIARPGANVLTFGAGSRLTVL.

This chain uses TRBV30 with TRBJ1-2, with D perhaps matching TRBD1 (6 bases). Germline values: CDR1 GTSNPN, CDR2 SVGIG (reference sequence). Trimming cost V 5 bases and J 2 bases, with 12 bases left between them. CDR3 length: 13 residues. CDR3 sequence reads: CAWGRTANYGYTF. In DNA form, the CDR3 reads TGTGCCTGGGGAAGGACAGCAAACTATGGCTACACCTTC.

CDR3 residues: CASSRETGYEQYF. The CDR3 region has the DNA TGTGCCAGCAGCCGGGAAACAGGGTACGAGCAGTACTTC. V and J are TRBV2 and TRBJ2-7; perhaps TRBD1 as D (6 bases). Germline V gives CDR1 SNHLY, CDR2 FYNNEI. Trimming left V 6 bases short and J 4 bases short, with 13 bases between. The CDR3 spans 13 residues.

The chain is built from TRBV6-5 and TRBJ1-6, with 8 bases identical to TRBD1. Germline assignment: CDR1 MNHEY and CDR2 SVGAGI. The CDR3 spans 16 residues. J gave up 6 bases and V 0 bases, and 4 bases lay outside the gene matches. CDR3 sequence (DNA): TGTGCCAGCAGTTACTCGTGGACAGGGACTAATTCACCCCTCCACTTT. This codes for CASSYSWTGTNSPLHF.

The rearrangement joins TRBV7-9 to TRBJ2-2; possible D gene TRBD1, 5 bases. Between the trimmed V and J ends, which lost 6 bases and 0 bases, there was a span of 11 bases. Germline V gene lookup returns CDR1 SEHNR and CDR2 FQNEAQ (reference sequence). The CDR3 has 15 amino acids. The CDR3 DNA follows: TGTGCCAGCAGGGAAGACAGTACGAACACCGGGGAGCTGTTTTTT. Its translation: CASREDSTNTGELFF.

The chain combines TRBV30 with TRBJ2-7, with D unclear. The CDR3 loop spans 14 amino acids. Trimming took off 2 bases at V and 3 bases at J, with 14 bases between the two ends. CDR1 and CDR2 (germline): GTSNPN, SVGIG (reference sequence). CDR3 loop: CAWSRGVGRYEQYF. CDR3 nucleotide sequence: TGTGCCTGGAGTCGAGGAGTAGGGCGCTACGAGCAGTACTTC.

This rearrangement joins TRBV5-1 to TRBJ1-1; D not resolved. In germline, CDR1 is SGHRS, CDR2 YFSETQ. Trimming stripped 4 bases from V and 6 bases from J, with 13 bases between. This CDR3 is 13 amino acids long. This chain's CDR3 is CASSIPGEAEAFF. In DNA form, the CDR3 reads TGCGCCAGCAGCATCCCGGGAGAGGCTGAAGCTTTCTTT. Looking up the rest from reference TRBV5-1 and TRBJ1-1 gives the full variable domain: KAGVTQTPRYLIKTRGQQVTLSCSPISGHRSVSWYQQTPGQGLQFLFEYFSETQRNKGNFPGRFSGRQFSNSRSEMNVSTLELGDSALYLCASSIPGEAEAFFGQGTRLTVV.

Comment on this clone: The junction departs from germline at one end; a sequencing error may be responsible. The chain is built from TRBV27 and TRBJ2-1; no reliable D call. CDR3 length: 12 residues. Germline V CDR1 and CDR2: MNHEY, SMNVEV (reference sequence). Written as DNA, the CDR3 is TGTGCCACCAGTGAGGCGAGCAATGAGCAGTTCTTC. As protein: CATSEASNEQFF.

Notes on this clone: Other DNA sequences within the sample encode an identical CDR3. V and J are TRBV11-2 and TRBJ2-1, with 8 bases matching TRBD2. The CDR3 extends over 15 amino acids. The germline gives CDR1 SGHAT, CDR2 FQNNGV. V gave up 1 base and J gave up 3 bases; unmatched junction bases: 2. The CDR3, as DNA: TGTGCCAGCAGCTTAGGTACTAGCGGCTACAATGAGCAGTTCTTC. It yields the protein CASSLGTSGYNEQFF.

This chain uses TRBV6-5 with TRBJ1-2; no clear D. Trimming took 4 bases from V and 4 from J, leaving 4 bases between them. Germline lookup yields CDR1 MNHEY and CDR2 SVGAGI. The CDR3 loop spans 11 amino acids. CDR3 sequence: CASSSTYGYTF. CDR3 DNA sequence: TGTGCCAGCAGTTCCACCTATGGCTACACCTTC.

The chain recombines TRBV5-6 with TRBJ1-2; the match to TRBD1 covers 9 bases. With 2 bases clipped from V and 7 bases from J, the junction kept 6 bases outside the gene matches. The germline CDR1 and CDR2 sequences are SGHDT and YYEEEE. CDR3 length: 14 amino acids. CDR3 in DNA: TGTGCCAGCAGCTTTACAGGGGGCTGGGGTGGCTACACCTTC. Translating it yields CASSFTGGWGGYTF.

In nucleotides, the CDR3 is TGCGCCAGCAGCACTACCGGGACAGCGTACAATGAGCAGTTCTTC. It specifies CASSTTGTAYNEQFF. V usage is TRBV5-1 and J usage is TRBJ2-1; 7 positions match TRBD1. This CDR3 is built from 15 residues. V lost 4 bases, J lost 4 bases, and 8 bases stayed unmatched. Germline assignment: CDR1 SGHRS and CDR2 YFSETQ. Full variable domain (missing parts from reference TRBV5-1 and TRBJ2-1): KAGVTQTPRYLIKTRGQQVTLSCSPISGHRSVSWYQQTPGQGLQFLFEYFSETQRNKGNFPGRFSGRQFSNSRSEMNVSTLELGDSALYLCASSTTGTAYNEQFFGPGTRLTVL.

The chain employs TRBV4-2 and TRBJ1-5; D unclear. The CDR3 is made up of 16 amino acids. V gave up 0 bases and J gave up 1 base, with 10 bases separating them. Germline CDR1 and CDR2: LGHNA and YNFKEQ. The CDR3 is CASSQDWADSNQPQHF. DNA for the CDR3: TGTGCCAGCAGCCAAGATTGGGCAGACAGCAATCAGCCCCAGCATTTT.

The chain uses TRBV5-5 and TRBJ2-7; 7 bases fit TRBD1. In germline, CDR1 is SGHKS, CDR2 YYEKEE (reference sequence). The CDR3 runs 14 residues. J was trimmed by 1 base and V by 4 bases; bases with no gene match: 5. CDR3 loop: CASSVRDSSYEQYF. CDR3 nucleotide sequence: TGTGCCAGCAGCGTCCGGGACAGTTCCTACGAGCAGTACTTC. The whole variable domain, remainder taken from reference TRBV5-5 and TRBJ2-7, is DAGVTQSPTHLIKTRGQQVTLRCSPISGHKSVSWYQQVLGQGPQFIFQYYEKEERGRGNFPDRFSARQFPNYSSELNVNALLLGDSALYLCASSVRDSSYEQYFGPGTRLTVT.

The genes are TRBV9 and TRBJ1-3; possibly TRBD1 for D (5 bases). CDR3 length: 13 amino acids. In germline, CDR1 is SGDLS, CDR2 YYNGEE. V lost 4 bases and J 9 bases, leaving 14 bases between the germline ends. The CDR3 is CASSPDTLRTIYF. CDR3 in DNA: TGTGCCAGCAGCCCGGACACCCTTCGCACCATATATTTT.

This clone was counted a single time. The chain couples TRBV6-6 to TRBJ2-5; D remains unclear. CDR3 length: 14 residues. From germline, CDR1 is MNHNY and CDR2 SVGAGI (reference sequence). Trimming took off 0 bases at V and 5 bases at J, with 10 bases between the two ends. The CDR3 sequence: CASSYSALWETQYF. The CDR3 DNA is TGTGCCAGCAGTTACTCGGCGTTATGGGAGACCCAGTACTTC.

This chain uses TRBV2 with TRBJ2-3; TRBD1 is a possible D gene (5 bases). CDR1 and CDR2 from the germline V gene are SNHLY and FYNNEI. CDR3 length equals 13 residues. V was pared by 7 bases and J by 1 base, with 9 bases between. The CDR3 region is CASISQGTDTQYF. The CDR3 DNA follows: TGTGCCAGCATTTCACAGGGCACAGATACGCAGTATTTT.

This clone was seen a single time. The rearrangement joins TRBV7-3 to TRBJ2-3, with 7 bases matching TRBD1. Germline V gene lookup returns CDR1 SGHTA and CDR2 FQGTGA. V trimming: 5 bases; J trimming: 0 bases; junction bases outside the gene matches: 5. The CDR3 is made up of 15 amino acids. The CDR3 DNA is TGTGCCAGCAGCCTCGGACAGGCTAGCACAGATACGCAGTATTTT. Its translation is CASSLGQASTDTQYF.